Reported below is one T cell receptor (beta chain). Its antigen has not been determined. No quality values exist for individual bases; no much larger clone is one base distant. Sequencing was performed on an Illumina Genome Analyzer IIx. The public sequencing data were trimmed at Q25 with fastp and processed into clonotypes with MiXCR by TCRdb, which kept only in-frame beta chains. Rows are unified per CDR3 protein, each entry keeping the most common DNA and genes. This sample has roughly 15,000 distinct CDR3 sequences in its table, and approximately 34% of those were observed once. The ten largest clones represent approximately 16% of the sample. The source of the sample is a study (dated by TCRdb to the early 2010s). Per the germline V gene, LGHNA is the CDR1 and YNFKEQ is the CDR2. The junction shows trimming of 1 base on V and 8 bases on J, plus 11 bases between the germline ends. The CDR3 runs 13 amino acids, cysteine and phenylalanine included. Only CDR3 DNA remains: 39 bases, in frame from the first base.

This sequence uses TRBV4-2 and TRBJ1-2; the D gene is perhaps TRBD1, on 5 matching bases. The origin of this receptor is a human donor. Specimen: blood. The CDR3 in this case is CASSQGRQLGYTF. The DNA sequence reads TGTGCCAGCAGCCAAGGACGACAGTTGGGCTACACCTTC.